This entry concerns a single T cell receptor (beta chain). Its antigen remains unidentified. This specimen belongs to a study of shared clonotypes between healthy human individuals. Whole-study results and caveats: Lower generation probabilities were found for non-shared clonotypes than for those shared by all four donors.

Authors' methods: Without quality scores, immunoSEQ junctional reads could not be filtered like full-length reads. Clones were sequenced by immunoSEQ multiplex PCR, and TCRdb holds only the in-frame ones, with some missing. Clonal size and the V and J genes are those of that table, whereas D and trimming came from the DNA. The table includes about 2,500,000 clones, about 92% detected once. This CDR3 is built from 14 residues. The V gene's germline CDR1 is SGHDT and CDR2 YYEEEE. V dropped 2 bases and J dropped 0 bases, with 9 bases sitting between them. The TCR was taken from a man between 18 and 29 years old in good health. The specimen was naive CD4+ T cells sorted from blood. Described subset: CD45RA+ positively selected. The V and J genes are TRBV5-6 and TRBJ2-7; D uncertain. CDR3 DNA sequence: TGTGCCAGCAGCTTAGAACGGCACTCCTACGAGCAGTACTTC. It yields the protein CASSLERHSYEQYF.